These T cell receptor beta chains were read from a single sample in a study of blood T cell repertoires in COVID-19. Assay used: immunoSEQ multiplex PCR; TCRdb lists only in-frame clones, some missing. The data contain 390,000 or so clones, over 80% of them singletons. Sequencing input: PBMCs or T cells enriched from blood (not recorded which). The receptors derive from a woman aged 45-65 years who had recovered from COVID-19. CDR3s include the opening cysteine and the closing phenylalanine or tryptophan. A D gene is named only where the DNA matches it firmly. Size is omitted from some rows. Given values are once, few, many or a class for expanded clones.

clone_size: NA; v_call: TRBV29-1; d_call: NA; j_call: TRBJ2-3; cdr3_length: 15; cdr3_nt: TGCAGCGTTGAAGGCAGGCCTCGTAGCACAGATACGCAGTATTTT; cdr3_aa: CSVEGRPRSTDTQYF
clone_size: NA; v_call: TRBV6-5; d_call: TRBD1; j_call: TRBJ1-5; cdr3_length: 16; cdr3_nt: TGTGCCAGCAGTTCCGGACAGGGGGTTTTTGGGCAGCCCCAGCATTTT; cdr3_aa: CASSSGQGVFGQPQHF
clone_size: NA; v_call: TRBV7-2; d_call: NA; j_call: TRBJ2-2; cdr3_length: 16; cdr3_nt: TGTGCCAGCAGCTTAGGGACAGAGGTTCCCACCGGGGAGCTGTTTTTT; cdr3_aa: CASSLGTEVPTGELFF
clone_size: NA; v_call: TRBV2; d_call: TRBD1; j_call: TRBJ1-1; cdr3_length: 14; cdr3_nt: TGTGCCAGCAGAACCGGACAGGGTTCCACTGAAGCTTTCTTT; cdr3_aa: CASRTGQGSTEAFF
clone_size: NA; v_call: TRBV4-2; d_call: TRBD2; j_call: TRBJ2-5; cdr3_length: 15; cdr3_nt: TGTGCCAGCAGCCAAGAATACGGGGGGAAAGAGACCCAGTACTTC; cdr3_aa: CASSQEYGGKETQYF
clone_size: NA; v_call: TRBV5-4; d_call: NA; j_call: TRBJ2-5; cdr3_length: 14; cdr3_nt: TGTGCCAGCAGCGTCCAGGGAAGTTGGGAGACCCAGTACTTC; cdr3_aa: CASSVQGSWETQYF
clone_size: NA; v_call: TRBV5-1; d_call: NA; j_call: TRBJ1-6; cdr3_length: 16; cdr3_nt: TGCGCCAGCAGCTTGGATGTCGCCGGGGTTATCTCACCCCTCCACTTT; cdr3_aa: CASSLDVAGVISPLHF
clone_size: NA; v_call: TRBV3-1/TRBV3-2; d_call: TRBD2; j_call: TRBJ2-1; cdr3_length: 15; cdr3_nt: TGTGCCAGCAGCCCCCGGACTAGCTCCTACAATGAGCAGTTCTTC; cdr3_aa: CASSPRTSSYNEQFF
clone_size: few; v_call: TRBV5-1; d_call: NA; j_call: TRBJ2-5; cdr3_length: 14; cdr3_nt: TGCGCCAGCCGTTCCGACAGGCCGCCGGAGACCCAGTACTTC; cdr3_aa: CASRSDRPPETQYF
clone_size: NA; v_call: TRBV7-9; d_call: NA; j_call: TRBJ1-1; cdr3_length: 13; cdr3_nt: TGTGCCAGCAGCTCCGGGGGGGTCACTGAAGCTTTCTTT; cdr3_aa: CASSSGGVTEAFF
clone_size: NA; v_call: TRBV6-5; d_call: TRBD1; j_call: TRBJ1-1; cdr3_length: 15; cdr3_nt: TGTGCCAGCAGTTACTCGGGGACAGTGAACACTGAAGCTTTCTTT; cdr3_aa: CASSYSGTVNTEAFF
clone_size: NA; v_call: TRBV11-2; d_call: NA; j_call: TRBJ2-7; cdr3_length: 15; cdr3_nt: TGTGCCAGCAGTAAAACGACAGGCCAACCCTACGAGCAGTACTTC; cdr3_aa: CASSKTTGQPYEQYF
clone_size: once; v_call: TRBV4-2; d_call: NA; j_call: TRBJ1-6; cdr3_length: 17; cdr3_nt: TGTGCCAGCAGCCAAGAGACGGGGGGTAGACTTAATTCACCCCTCCACTTT; cdr3_aa: CASSQETGGRLNSPLHF
clone_size: NA; v_call: TRBV4-3; d_call: TRBD1; j_call: TRBJ1-2; cdr3_length: 15; cdr3_nt: TGCGCCAGCAGCCAAGTCCGACAGGGGGCAAAGGGCTACACCTTC; cdr3_aa: CASSQVRQGAKGYTF
clone_size: NA; v_call: TRBV12-5; d_call: TRBD1; j_call: TRBJ1-5; cdr3_length: 15; cdr3_nt: TGTGCTAGTGGTTTGTCGGGACAGGGTTATCAGCCCCAGCATTTT; cdr3_aa: CASGLSGQGYQPQHF
clone_size: NA; v_call: TRBV29-1; d_call: NA; j_call: TRBJ1-1; cdr3_length: 12; cdr3_nt: TGCAGCGTGCATAAGGACAGCACTGAAGCTTTCTTT; cdr3_aa: CSVHKDSTEAFF
clone_size: NA; v_call: TRBV7-3; d_call: NA; j_call: TRBJ2-1; cdr3_length: 13; cdr3_nt: TGTGCCAGCAGCGCACAGGGTAGCAATGAGCAGTTCTTC; cdr3_aa: CASSAQGSNEQFF
clone_size: few; v_call: TRBV10-2; d_call: NA; j_call: TRBJ2-3; cdr3_length: 15; cdr3_nt: TGCGCCAGCAGTGAGTCGCCTACTAGCACAGATACGCAGTATTTT; cdr3_aa: CASSESPTSTDTQYF
clone_size: NA; v_call: TRBV6-2/TRBV6-3; d_call: TRBD1; j_call: TRBJ1-1; cdr3_length: 17; cdr3_nt: TGTGCCAGCAGTTACGGAGACAGGGGGAGGGTGAACACTGAAGCTTTCTTT; cdr3_aa: CASSYGDRGRVNTEAFF
clone_size: NA; v_call: TRBV9; d_call: NA; j_call: TRBJ2-1; cdr3_length: 16; cdr3_nt: TGTGCCAGCCAACGTTCGGAGGCGGTAACCTACAATGAGCAGTTCTTC; cdr3_aa: CASQRSEAVTYNEQFF
clone_size: NA; v_call: TRBV6-5; d_call: TRBD1; j_call: TRBJ2-2; cdr3_length: 16; cdr3_nt: TGTGCCAGCAGTTACCTGAGGACAGGGGGAACCGGGGAGCTGTTTTTT; cdr3_aa: CASSYLRTGGTGELFF
clone_size: NA; v_call: TRBV20-1; d_call: TRBD1; j_call: TRBJ1-5; cdr3_length: 16; cdr3_nt: TGCAGTGCTATTGAAATGACAGGGGGGAACCGGAGGCCCCAGCATTTT; cdr3_aa: CSAIEMTGGNRRPQHF
clone_size: few; v_call: TRBV30; d_call: NA; j_call: TRBJ1-6; cdr3_length: 12; cdr3_nt: TGTGCCTGGAGTGTCCAGGTTTCACCCCTCCACTTT; cdr3_aa: CAWSVQVSPLHF
clone_size: NA; v_call: TRBV7-2; d_call: NA; j_call: TRBJ2-3; cdr3_length: 11; cdr3_nt: TGTGCCAGCAGCTTAATTGGCACGCAGTATTTT; cdr3_aa: CASSLIGTQYF
clone_size: NA; v_call: TRBV15; d_call: NA; j_call: TRBJ1-4; cdr3_length: 14; cdr3_nt: TGTGCCACCAGCAGAGCCGCAACTAATGAAAAACTGTTTTTT; cdr3_aa: CATSRAATNEKLFF
clone_size: NA; v_call: TRBV9; d_call: TRBD1; j_call: TRBJ1-1; cdr3_length: 14; cdr3_nt: TGTGCCAGCAGCGTCGGGCAGGGGGAAACTGAAGCTTTCTTT; cdr3_aa: CASSVGQGETEAFF
clone_size: NA; v_call: TRBV19; d_call: NA; j_call: TRBJ1-3; cdr3_length: 16; cdr3_nt: TGTGCCAGTAGTACACCGACACAATACTCTGGAAACACCATATATTTT; cdr3_aa: CASSTPTQYSGNTIYF
clone_size: NA; v_call: TRBV4-2; d_call: TRBD1; j_call: TRBJ2-2; cdr3_length: 15; cdr3_nt: TGTGCCAGCAGGGGGGGACAGGGGACTACCGGGGAGCTGTTTTTT; cdr3_aa: CASRGGQGTTGELFF
clone_size: NA; v_call: TRBV5-1; d_call: TRBD2; j_call: TRBJ2-1; cdr3_length: 21; cdr3_nt: TGCGCCAGCAGCTTCCCCCTGGGGAAGGGCGGGAGGGCTAGCTCCTACAATGAGCAGTTCTTC; cdr3_aa: CASSFPLGKGGRASSYNEQFF
clone_size: NA; v_call: TRBV5-1; d_call: NA; j_call: TRBJ1-2; cdr3_length: 16; cdr3_nt: TGCGCCAGCAGCTTGGTTAACAGGGCTGGGGGTAATGGCTACACCTTC; cdr3_aa: CASSLVNRAGGNGYTF
clone_size: NA; v_call: TRBV2; d_call: NA; j_call: TRBJ2-3; cdr3_length: 11; cdr3_nt: TGTGCCAGCAGGGGGGGTTATACGCAGTATTTT; cdr3_aa: CASRGGYTQYF
clone_size: NA; v_call: TRBV9; d_call: TRBD1; j_call: TRBJ1-2; cdr3_length: 14; cdr3_nt: TGTGCCAGCAACGGGCCCCGGACAGGGAGTGGCTACACCTTC; cdr3_aa: CASNGPRTGSGYTF
clone_size: NA; v_call: TRBV30; d_call: NA; j_call: TRBJ1-3; cdr3_length: 16; cdr3_nt: TGTGCCTGGAGCACGGCAGGGCCTTTCTCTGGAAACACCATATATTTT; cdr3_aa: CAWSTAGPFSGNTIYF
clone_size: NA; v_call: TRBV6-4; d_call: NA; j_call: TRBJ1-5; cdr3_length: 16; cdr3_nt: TGTGCCAGCAGTGACTTGACAGAAGTAGAATCAGAGCCCCAGCATTTT; cdr3_aa: CASSDLTEVESEPQHF
clone_size: NA; v_call: TRBV6-1; d_call: TRBD1; j_call: TRBJ2-7; cdr3_length: 16; cdr3_nt: TGTGCCAGCAGTGCATCGTGGGGACAGGGATTTAACGAGCAGTACTTC; cdr3_aa: CASSASWGQGFNEQYF
clone_size: NA; v_call: TRBV30; d_call: NA; j_call: TRBJ1-3; cdr3_length: 17; cdr3_nt: TGTGCCTGGAGTTCCAGCCGAACCTCATTCAGGGGAAACACCATATATTTT; cdr3_aa: CAWSSSRTSFRGNTIYF
clone_size: NA; v_call: TRBV7-3; d_call: NA; j_call: TRBJ1-1; cdr3_length: 16; cdr3_nt: TGTGCCAGCAGCTTAAAAGGGGCCAGGGGGAACACTGAAGCTTTCTTT; cdr3_aa: CASSLKGARGNTEAFF
clone_size: NA; v_call: TRBV5-1; d_call: NA; j_call: TRBJ1-1; cdr3_length: 11; cdr3_nt: TGCGCCAGCAGAGGGGAGGTTGGGGCTTTCTTT; cdr3_aa: CASRGEVGAFF
clone_size: NA; v_call: TRBV13; d_call: TRBD2; j_call: TRBJ2-3; cdr3_length: 17; cdr3_nt: TGTGCCAGCAGCTTATATGGGACTAGCGGGGGGACAGATACGCAGTATTTT; cdr3_aa: CASSLYGTSGGTDTQYF
clone_size: NA; v_call: TRBV5-1; d_call: TRBD1; j_call: TRBJ2-1; cdr3_length: 12; cdr3_nt: TGCGCCAGCAGCGCAGGGGGCTATGAGCAGTTCTTC; cdr3_aa: CASSAGGYEQFF
clone_size: NA; v_call: TRBV27; d_call: TRBD1; j_call: TRBJ1-1; cdr3_length: 15; cdr3_nt: TGTGCCAGCAGACGGACAGGGGGCGATTACACTGAAGCTTTCTTT; cdr3_aa: CASRRTGGDYTEAFF
clone_size: few; v_call: TRBV6-5; d_call: NA; j_call: TRBJ2-7; cdr3_length: 15; cdr3_nt: TGTGCCACCCTACTTGGACTCGGTAGCTCCTACGAGCAGTACTTC; cdr3_aa: CATLLGLGSSYEQYF
clone_size: NA; v_call: TRBV2; d_call: NA; j_call: TRBJ1-1; cdr3_length: 15; cdr3_nt: TGTGCCAGCACCTCATTGCGGGGGGGGGCCACTGAAGCTTTCTTT; cdr3_aa: CASTSLRGGATEAFF
clone_size: once; v_call: TRBV10-3; d_call: NA; j_call: TRBJ1-1; cdr3_length: 14; cdr3_nt: TGTGCCATCAGTGACAACAGTGTGAACACTGAAGCTTTCTTT; cdr3_aa: CAISDNSVNTEAFF
clone_size: NA; v_call: TRBV7-2; d_call: NA; j_call: TRBJ1-1; cdr3_length: 16; cdr3_nt: TGTGCCAGCAGTTTAAAAGGGGGAACGATGAACACTGAAGCTTTCTTT; cdr3_aa: CASSLKGGTMNTEAFF
clone_size: NA; v_call: TRBV3-1/TRBV3-2; d_call: NA; j_call: TRBJ1-1; cdr3_length: 14; cdr3_nt: TGTGCCAGCAGCCAAGCCGGGGATGGCACTGAAGCTTTCTTT; cdr3_aa: CASSQAGDGTEAFF
clone_size: NA; v_call: TRBV3-1/TRBV3-2; d_call: NA; j_call: TRBJ1-2; cdr3_length: 13; cdr3_nt: TGTGCCAGCAGCGGGGCCGTCGGTTATGGCTACACCTTC; cdr3_aa: CASSGAVGYGYTF
clone_size: NA; v_call: TRBV4-3; d_call: NA; j_call: TRBJ2-3; cdr3_length: 18; cdr3_nt: TGCGCCAGCAGCCAAGATCCGGGAGCGACTAAATCCACAGATACGCAGTATTTT; cdr3_aa: CASSQDPGATKSTDTQYF
clone_size: NA; v_call: TRBV5-8; d_call: NA; j_call: TRBJ2-2; cdr3_length: 15; cdr3_nt: TGTGCCAGCAGCTTTCAGGGTTCGAACACCGGGGAGCTGTTTTTT; cdr3_aa: CASSFQGSNTGELFF